Each of the 25 T cell receptor beta chains below was sequenced from the same sample in a study of T cell responses to AZD1222 COVID-19 vaccine. Here immunoSEQ multiplex PCR was the method, and the copy in TCRdb shows in-frame clones only, minus some. The sample has around 100,000 clones; over 75% are singletons. The source was peripheral blood, collected on day 0 of MenACWY control vaccination. The origin of the receptors is an adult in good health.

This chain uses TRBV29-1 with TRBJ2-1, with D tentatively TRBD2 (5 bases). Germline V lookup: CDR1 SQVTM, CDR2 ANQGSEA. This CDR3 spans 14 amino acids. V was pared by 5 bases and J by 0 bases, with 11 bases between. CDR3 sequence (DNA): TGCAGCGTTCCAGGAGCGGTCTCCTACAATGAGCAGTTCTTC. Its translation is CSVPGAVSYNEQFF.

The chain uses TRBV7-9 and TRBJ2-1; 7 bases map to TRBD1. Germline assignment: CDR1 SEHNR and CDR2 FQNEAQ (reference sequence). The CDR3 runs 13 residues. Unmatched junction bases numbered 2, after V lost 3 bases and J lost 6 bases. The CDR3 sequence: CASSLDRLNEQFF. The CDR3 nucleotides read TGTGCCAGCAGCTTGGACAGGCTCAATGAGCAGTTCTTC.

The chain is built from TRBV28 and TRBJ1-2; possibly TRBD1 for D (6 bases). This CDR3 has 16 amino acids. V lost 2 bases to trimming and J lost 4 bases, with 17 bases between them. In germline, CDR1 is MDHEN, CDR2 SYDVKM. The CDR3 DNA sequence: TGTGCCAGCAGTTTAGCAGGGGAGAGGGGTACCTATGGCTACACCTTC. Protein product: CASSLAGERGTYGYTF.

J is TRBJ2-2 and V is TRBV29-1; 8 bases map to TRBD1. V was clipped by 4 bases and J by 4 bases; unmatched bases: 5. The CDR3 is 14 residues long. Germline assignment: CDR1 SQVTM and CDR2 ANQGSEA. In nucleotides, the CDR3 is TGCAGCGTTGTTCCGGGACAGGCCACCGGGGAGCTGTTTTTT. Protein product: CSVVPGQATGELFF.

The rearrangement links TRBV7-2 to TRBJ1-3, with a possible D match to TRBD1 (6 bases). There are 14 residues in the CDR3. Deletions cut 1 base from V and 8 bases from J, with 12 bases between. In germline, CDR1 is SGHTA, CDR2 FQGNSA. The CDR3 DNA reads as TGTGCCAGCAGCTTAGGGACAGCGAGCCACACCATATATTTT. Encoded protein: CASSLGTASHTIYF.

The chain links TRBV27 to TRBJ2-1, with D maybe TRBD1 (6 bases). V gave up 5 bases and J gave up 7 bases, with 15 bases separating them. Germline-derived CDR1 and CDR2 are MNHEY and SMNVEV (reference sequence). The CDR3 spans 14 residues. The CDR3 DNA reads as TGTGCCAGCAGTCTCCGGGACATCGGGAATGAGCAGTTCTTC. The encoded protein is CASSLRDIGNEQFF.

The rearrangement uses TRBV18 and TRBJ1-2, with 9 bases lining up with TRBD1. Trimming took 6 bases from V and 2 from J; bases not matched to a gene: 4. This CDR3 region has 14 residues. Germline assignment: CDR1 KGHSH and CDR2 LQKENI. The CDR3 nucleotides read TGTGCCAGCTCCGGACAGGGGACCAACTATGGCTACACCTTC. Its translation: CASSGQGTNYGYTF.

V is TRBV6-5 and J is TRBJ2-2, with 13 bases matching TRBD2. The V gene end was trimmed by 6 bases and the J gene end by 3 bases; junction bases not matched to a gene: 1. The CDR3 runs 15 residues. The germline gives CDR1 MNHEY, CDR2 SVGAGI. DNA for the CDR3: TGTGCCAGCAGGGGACTAGCGGGATACACCGGGGAGCTGTTTTTT. Translating it yields CASRGLAGYTGELFF.

This chain joins TRBV18 and TRBJ2-3; no definite D call. This CDR3 is 14 amino acids long. Looked up from germline, CDR1 is KGHSH and CDR2 is LQKENI. V was clipped by 2 bases and J by 3 bases, with 9 bases between them. CDR3 DNA sequence: TGTGCCAGCTCACCATTGGACGGGACAGATACGCAGTATTTT. Residues: CASSPLDGTDTQYF.

The CDR3 DNA is TGTGCCAGCAGCGAGGGGGCGAGCACTGAAGCTTTCTTT. Its translation is CASSEGASTEAFF. The chain combines TRBV11-2 with TRBJ1-1; 7 bases align to TRBD1. The CDR3 length is 13 residues. CDR1 is SGHAT and CDR2 is FQNNGV in the germline V gene. With 5 bases clipped from V and 4 bases from J, the junction kept 4 bases outside the gene matches.

V gene TRBV7-2 combines with J gene TRBJ2-3; 7 bases line up with TRBD1. The V gene's germline CDR1 is SGHTA and CDR2 FQGNSA. CDR3 size: 15 residues. The J segment lost 5 bases and the V segment lost 4 bases, leaving 9 bases of the junction unmatched. CDR3 protein: CASSSFEGAVDTQYF. The DNA for the CDR3 is TGTGCCAGCAGCTCATTTGAGGGGGCGGTAGATACGCAGTATTTT. The whole variable domain, filled in from reference TRBV7-2 and TRBJ2-3, reads GAGVSQSPSNKVTEKGKDVELRCDPISGHTALYWYRQSLGQGLEFLIYFQGNSAPDKSGLPSDRFSAERTGGSVSTLTIQRTQQEDSAVYLCASSSFEGAVDTQYFGPGTRLTVL.

The chain uses TRBV28 and TRBJ1-2; 9 bases align to TRBD1. Losses at the gene ends were 5 bases for V and 4 bases for J; bases not matched to a gene: 5. Germline V CDR1 and CDR2: MDHEN, SYDVKM. The length of the CDR3 is 14 residues. The CDR3 region has the DNA TGTGCCAGCAGTGAACAGGGGGCGAGCTATGGCTACACCTTC. Protein: CASSEQGASYGYTF.

This sequence joins TRBV5-1 and TRBJ2-5, with D perhaps TRBD2 (6 bases). V was shortened by 7 bases and J by 5 bases, with 15 bases between the two germline ends. Germline CDR1 is SGHRS and CDR2 is YFSETQ. This CDR3 has 13 residues. The CDR3 DNA reads as TGCGCCAGCGGCCCCAATGGGAGGGAGACCCAGTACTTC. Translated: CASGPNGRETQYF.

The V call is TRBV7-8, the J call TRBJ2-7; D possibly uses TRBD1 or TRBD2 (5 bases each). Between the trimmed V and J ends, which lost 1 base and 0 bases, there was a span of 10 bases. The CDR3 length is 15 residues. Germline V gene sequence: CDR1 SGHVS, CDR2 FQNEAQ. For the CDR3, the DNA is TGTGCCAGCAGCTTAGGGGGGTGGGGCTCCTACGAGCAGTACTTC. It translates to CASSLGGWGSYEQYF.

The table lists this clone with a count of one. The rearrangement joins TRBV25-1 to TRBJ2-2, with 8 bases that match TRBD1. The CDR3 runs to 16 residues. Germline V lookup: CDR1 MGHDK, CDR2 SYGVNS. Trimming at V came to 5 bases and at J to 6 bases, leaving 11 bases not matched to a gene. The CDR3 region is CASSPRTGRSAGELFF. The CDR3 nucleotides are TGTGCCAGCAGTCCCCGGACAGGGAGGTCGGCCGGGGAGCTGTTTTTT.

This clone was seen more than once but under ten times. This chain connects TRBV11-2 to TRBJ2-1, with no clear D. Germline V CDR1 and CDR2: SGHAT, FQNNGV. Trimming cost V 1 base and J 12 bases, with 10 bases left between them. This CDR3 comprises 12 residues. The CDR3 is CASSLVEARQFF. CDR3 in DNA: TGTGCCAGCAGCTTAGTCGAGGCGAGGCAGTTCTTC. Filled out from reference TRBV11-2 and TRBJ2-1, the complete variable domain reads EAGVAQSPRYKIIEKRQSVAFWCNPISGHATLYWYQQILGQGPKLLIQFQNNGVVDDSQLPKDRFSAERLKGVDSTLKIQPAKLEDSAVYLCASSLVEARQFFGPGTRLTVL.

This chain joins TRBV2 and TRBJ1-1; D may be TRBD1 (6 bases). Trimming removed 1 base from V and 1 base from J, with 7 bases in between. This CDR3 is 14 amino acids long. CDR1 is SNHLY, CDR2 FYNNEI, per germline. The CDR3 sequence is CASSEGRGNTEAFF. CDR3 nucleotides: TGTGCCAGCAGTGAAGGCAGGGGGAACACTGAAGCTTTCTTT. The complete variable domain, with remaining parts taken from reference TRBV2 and TRBJ1-1, reads EPEVTQTPSHQVTQMGQEVILRCVPISNHLYFYWYRQILGQKVEFLVSFYNNEISEKSEIFDDQFSVERPDGSNFTLKIRSTKLEDSAMYFCASSEGRGNTEAFFGQGTRLTVV.

The chain is built from TRBV27 and TRBJ1-5; D remains ambiguous. The CDR3 runs to 14 residues. V lost 3 bases and J 3 bases, leaving 9 bases between the germline ends. Germline V gives CDR1 MNHEY, CDR2 SMNVEV (reference sequence). For the CDR3, the DNA is TGTGCCAGCAGTTTGAACGGTAACAATCAGCCCCAGCATTTT. Amino acid sequence: CASSLNGNNQPQHF.

The chain is built from TRBV10-3 and TRBJ2-1; the D is unclear. CDR1 and CDR2 from the germline V gene are ENHRY and SYGVKD. The V end lost 2 bases, the J end lost 6 bases, and 11 bases lay between the germline ends. CDR3 size: 14 residues. CDR3 protein: CAISELTQSNEQFF. CDR3 bases: TGTGCCATCAGTGAGCTAACTCAAAGCAATGAGCAGTTCTTC.

A few counts support this clone. The V and J genes are TRBV6-5 and TRBJ1-2; 8 bases line up with TRBD1. Germline V gene sequence: CDR1 MNHEY, CDR2 SVGAGI. Germline trimming cut 6 bases from V and 4 bases from J; bases unmatched to any gene: 7. CDR3 length: 14 residues. DNA for the CDR3: TGTGCCAGCAGGACGACTGGACAGGGCTATGGCTACACCTTC. Its protein is CASRTTGQGYGYTF.

The chain has TRBV11-3 and TRBJ2-2, with unresolved D. The germline gives CDR1 SGHNT, CDR2 YENEEA. There are 11 residues in the CDR3. The chain's CDR3 is CAGPSTRELFF. The CDR3 DNA is TGTGCGGGTCCATCTACACGAGAGCTGTTTTTT. Using reference TRBV11-3 and TRBJ2-2 for the parts outside the CDR3, the full variable domain is EAGVVQSPRYKIIEKKQPVAFWCNPISGHNTLYWYLQNLGQGPELLIRYENEEAVDDSQLPKDRFSAERLKGVDSTLKIQPAELGDSAVYLCAGPSTRELFFGEGSRLTVL.

V gene TRBV7-2 combines with J gene TRBJ1-5, with D possibly matching TRBD1 (5 bases). Trimming removed 2 bases from V and 1 base from J, with 9 bases in between. This CDR3 has 15 residues. Germline CDR1 is SGHTA and CDR2 is FQGNSA. The DNA for the CDR3 is TGTGCCAGCAGCTTAACTAGGGGAAGCAATCAGCCCCAGCATTTT. Its protein product is CASSLTRGSNQPQHF.

The V gene is TRBV10-3, the J gene TRBJ2-3; TRBD2 matches 8 bases. J lost 5 bases, V lost 7 bases, and 8 bases had no gene match. This CDR3 is 14 amino acids long. Germline CDR1 ENHRY, CDR2 SYGVKD. Here the CDR3 DNA reads TGTGCCATCACGGGACGGGGGGGCGTAGATACGCAGTATTTT. Protein product: CAITGRGGVDTQYF.

This clone was detected a few times. The chain links TRBV7-2 to TRBJ2-1; 12 bases match TRBD1. V trimming: 4 bases; J trimming: 8 bases; junction bases outside the gene matches: 6. The CDR3 extends over 15 amino acids. CDR1 is SGHTA, CDR2 FQGNSA, per germline. The DNA of the CDR3 is TGTGCCAGCAGCTCTCCGGGACAGGGGGCCTATGAGCAGTTCTTC. It codes for CASSSPGQGAYEQFF.

The J gene is TRBJ2-3, the V gene TRBV6-6; the D gene could be TRBD1 or TRBD2 (7 bases each). CDR3 length: 15 amino acids. Germline values: CDR1 MNHNY, CDR2 SVGAGI (reference sequence). With 2 bases removed from V and 4 bases from J, the gap between germline ends came to 13 bases. The CDR3 nucleotides are TGTGCCAGCAGTTACGAGGCAGGGGGGGCAGATACGCAGTATTTT. Amino acids: CASSYEAGGADTQYF.